This T cell receptor (beta chain) was profiled in a study of blood T cell repertoires in COVID-19. Overall study context: The study drew acute and convalescent COVID-19 samples from the United States, Italy and Spain.

Authors' processing steps: Nucleated cell counts were estimated from reference gene primer amplification. Assay used: immunoSEQ multiplex PCR; TCRdb lists only in-frame clones, some missing. The V and J calls and the clone size are those of that table, but D and trimming were determined from the DNA. The sample contains 110,000 or so clones, roughly 76% of which appear only once. CDR3 length equals 13 residues. V dropped 8 bases and J dropped 2; count of bases not matched to a gene: 2. Germline V CDR1 and CDR2: LNHDA, SQIVND (reference sequence). The sequencing sample was made of peripheral blood. The sequence came from a human donor in a cohort sampled during active COVID-19. V is TRBV19 and J is TRBJ1-1, with 10 positions matching TRBD1. CDR3 sequence reads: CASRTGGNTEAFF. CDR3 coding DNA: TGTGCCAGTCGGACAGGGGGTAACACTGAAGCTTTCTTT.